The text below deals with one T cell receptor (beta chain). The data belong to a study of blood T cell repertoires in COVID-19. Study details: Samples taken during acute and convalescent COVID-19 were collected in the United States, Italy and Spain. PBMCs, B-cell-depleted T cells, or T cells provided the cDNA or gDNA that made up the material.

The CDR3 is made up of 12 amino acids. V was trimmed by 8 bases and J by 3 bases, leaving 11 bases between them. CDR1 and CDR2 from the germline V gene are SNHLY and FYNNEI. Authors' data handling: The authors estimated nucleated cell counts from reference gene primer amplification. Generated by immunoSEQ multiplex PCR, the TCRdb table keeps only in-frame clones and is missing some. That table furnishes V, J and clone size, whereas the DNA furnished D and trimming. Found here are about 220,000 clones, roughly 88% of them singletons; the top ten hold approximately 2.4%. The clonotype was recovered from a man aged 35 to 55 who had recovered from COVID-19. Sequenced material: peripheral blood. The V gene is TRBV2, the J gene TRBJ2-7; D remains unclear. CDR3 loop: CASEESNYEQYF. CDR3 bases: TGTGCCAGCGAAGAGTCTAACTACGAGCAGTACTTC.